These 7 T cell receptor beta chains share one sample of origin, sequenced in a study of blood T cell repertoires in COVID-19 (TCRdb year 2020). The method was the immunoSEQ multiplex PCR assay. TCRdb carries this immuneACCESS record with in-frame sequences only. Its versions omit some clonotypes, under half of them owing to an unresolved V gene in the studies checked, with the rest unexplained. The sample includes 160,000 or so clones, with roughly 84% observed a single time. The top ten constitute more than 1% of the sample. The sequencing sample was made of peripheral blood. The receptors were gathered from a man aged 40-50 years with acute or convalescent COVID-19.

The rearrangement links TRBV10-3 to TRBJ2-5, with D possibly matching TRBD1 (5 bases). Germline assignment: CDR1 ENHRY and CDR2 SYGVKD. The CDR3 is made up of 13 amino acids. Trimming took 2 bases from V and 5 from J, leaving 9 bases between them. The CDR3 nucleotides are TGTGCCATCAGTGAGGGGGCGCAGGAGACCCAGTACTTC. Amino acid sequence: CAISEGAQETQYF.

The rearrangement links TRBV24-1 to TRBJ2-2; tentatively, D is TRBD1 (5 bases). Germline assignment: CDR1 KGHDR and CDR2 SFDVKD. This CDR3 has 14 amino acids. V gave up 6 bases and J gave up 6 bases, with 13 bases separating them. CDR3 region: CATSNAGYAGELFF. For the CDR3, the DNA is TGTGCCACCAGTAACGCAGGGTATGCCGGGGAGCTGTTTTTT.

The chain has TRBV6-5 and TRBJ1-5; TRBD1 agrees at 7 bases. The germline CDR1 and CDR2 sequences are MNHEY and SVGAGI. The CDR3 spans 15 residues. J lost 0 bases, V lost 6 bases, and 5 bases had no gene match. CDR3 protein: CASRSQGDSNQPQHF. CDR3 nucleotide sequence: TGTGCCAGCAGGAGTCAGGGGGATAGCAATCAGCCCCAGCATTTT.

The rearrangement links TRBV9 to TRBJ1-1; no reliable D call. Trimming left V 3 bases short and J 10 bases short, with 13 bases between. The CDR3 is 12 amino acids. The V gene's germline CDR1 is SGDLS and CDR2 YYNGEE. CDR3 sequence reads: CASSAVAGGAFF. CDR3 DNA sequence: TGTGCCAGCAGCGCCGTGGCGGGAGGAGCTTTCTTT.

V and J are TRBV5-1 and TRBJ2-2; 8 nucleotides line up with TRBD2. The CDR3 contains 15 residues. V was pared by 2 bases and J by 7 bases, with 7 bases of the junction left unmatched. The germline gives CDR1 SGHRS, CDR2 YFSETQ. Written as DNA, the CDR3 is TGCGCCAGCAGCTTCGTAGCGGGGACGGGCGGGGAGCTGTTTTTT. This translates into CASSFVAGTGGELFF.

CDR3 coding DNA: TGTGCTAGTGGCCCCTCGGGGGCAGATACGCAGTATTTT. Amino acids: CASGPSGADTQYF. The genes are TRBV12-5 and TRBJ2-3; tentatively, D is TRBD2 (6 bases). Per the germline V gene, CDR1 is LGHNT and CDR2 is FRNRAP. This CDR3 is built from 13 residues. Trimming removed 6 bases at V and 4 bases at J, with 11 bases between. The full variable domain, completed using reference TRBV12-5 and TRBJ2-3, is DARVTQTPRHKVTEMGQEVTMRCQPILGHNTVFWYRQTMMQGLELLAYFRNRAPLDDSGMPKDRFSAEMPDATLATLKIQPSEPRDSAVYFCASGPSGADTQYFGPGTRLTVL.

The V call is TRBV6-5, the J call TRBJ2-7, with TRBD1 matching 9 bases. V gave up 6 bases and J gave up 4 bases; unmatched junction bases: 7. In germline, CDR1 is MNHEY, CDR2 SVGAGI. There are 14 residues in the CDR3. CDR3 DNA sequence: TGTGCCAGCAGACTTGTAGGACAGGGGTACGAGCAGTACTTC. Its translation is CASRLVGQGYEQYF.